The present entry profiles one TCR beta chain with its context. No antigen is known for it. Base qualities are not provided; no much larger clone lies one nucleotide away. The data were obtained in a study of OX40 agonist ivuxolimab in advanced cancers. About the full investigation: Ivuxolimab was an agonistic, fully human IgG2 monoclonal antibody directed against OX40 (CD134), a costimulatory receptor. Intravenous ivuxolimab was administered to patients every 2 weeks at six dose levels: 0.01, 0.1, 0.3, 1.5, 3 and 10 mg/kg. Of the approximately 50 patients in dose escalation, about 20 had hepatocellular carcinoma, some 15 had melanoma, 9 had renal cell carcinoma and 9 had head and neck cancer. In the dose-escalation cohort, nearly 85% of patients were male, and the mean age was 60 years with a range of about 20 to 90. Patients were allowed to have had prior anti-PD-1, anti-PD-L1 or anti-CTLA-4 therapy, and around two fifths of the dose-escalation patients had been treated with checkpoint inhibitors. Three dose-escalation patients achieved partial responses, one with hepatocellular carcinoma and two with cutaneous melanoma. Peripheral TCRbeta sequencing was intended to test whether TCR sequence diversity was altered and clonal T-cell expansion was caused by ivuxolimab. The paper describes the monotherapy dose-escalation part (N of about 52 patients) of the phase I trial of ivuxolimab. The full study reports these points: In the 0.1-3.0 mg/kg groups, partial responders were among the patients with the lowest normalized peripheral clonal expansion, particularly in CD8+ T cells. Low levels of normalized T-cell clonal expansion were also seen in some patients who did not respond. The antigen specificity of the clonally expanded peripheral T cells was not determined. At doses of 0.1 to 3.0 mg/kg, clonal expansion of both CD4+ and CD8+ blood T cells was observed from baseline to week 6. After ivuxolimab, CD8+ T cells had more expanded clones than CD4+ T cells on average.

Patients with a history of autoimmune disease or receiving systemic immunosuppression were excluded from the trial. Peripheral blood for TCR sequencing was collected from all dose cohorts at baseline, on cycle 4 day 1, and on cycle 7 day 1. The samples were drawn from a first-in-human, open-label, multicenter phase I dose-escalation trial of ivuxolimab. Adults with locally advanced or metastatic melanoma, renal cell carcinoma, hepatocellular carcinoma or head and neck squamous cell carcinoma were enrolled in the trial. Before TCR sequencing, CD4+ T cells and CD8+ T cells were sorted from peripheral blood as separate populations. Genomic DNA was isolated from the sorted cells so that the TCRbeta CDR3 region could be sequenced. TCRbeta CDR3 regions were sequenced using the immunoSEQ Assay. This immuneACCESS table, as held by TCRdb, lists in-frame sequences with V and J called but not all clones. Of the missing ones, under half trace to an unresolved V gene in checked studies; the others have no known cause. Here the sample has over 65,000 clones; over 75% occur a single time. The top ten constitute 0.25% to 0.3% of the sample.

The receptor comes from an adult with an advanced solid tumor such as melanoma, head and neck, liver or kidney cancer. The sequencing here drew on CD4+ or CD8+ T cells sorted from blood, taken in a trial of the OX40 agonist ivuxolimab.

The nucleotide sequence is given as TGTGCCAGCAGTGTGGACAGGACTAGCAATCAGCCCCAGCATTTT. Its translation is CASSVDRTSNQPQHF. The chain couples TRBV2 to TRBJ1-5, with 7 central nucleotides matching TRBD1. Germline trimming: 4 bases from V, 0 bases from J; junction bases outside gene matches: 3. Per the germline V gene, SNHLY is the CDR1 and FYNNEI is the CDR2. The CDR3 sequence holds 15 residues, the cysteine and phenylalanine included. The CDR3 DNA has 45 bases and is translated from base 1. Here the CDR3 is joined to the reference TRBV2 and TRBJ1-5 genes, and the full variable domain is: EPEVTQTPSHQVTQMGQEVILRCVPISNHLYFYWYRQILGQKVEFLVSFYNNEISEKSEIFDDQFSVERPDGSNFTLKIRSTKLEDSAMYFCASSVDRTSNQPQHFGDGTRLSIL.